This T cell receptor (beta chain) was identified in a study of blood T cell repertoires in COVID-19. Across the whole study: PBMCs, B-cell-depleted T cells, or T cells provided the cDNA or gDNA that made up the material.

Authors' data handling: From reference gene primer amplification, estimates of nucleated cell counts were derived. Libraries were prepared by immunoSEQ multiplex PCR; TCRdb keeps only in-frame clonotypes and omits some of them. The V and J calls and clone size are taken from that table; D and trimming were inferred from the DNA. The sample records more than 80,000 clones, about 80% being singletons. This CDR3 spans 14 amino acids. Trimming took 0 bases from V and 7 from J; bases not matched to a gene: 4. Germline CDR1 SGHRS, CDR2 YFSETQ. V usage is TRBV5-1 and J usage is TRBJ1-2, with 9 bases that match TRBD1. Sequencing used peripheral blood. The sequence was collected from a human donor in a cohort sampled during active COVID-19. DNA for the CDR3: TGCGCCAGCAGCTTGGACAGGGGGCTCGGTGGCTACACCTTC. Translated, it gives CASSLDRGLGGYTF.